These 29 T cell receptor beta chains share one sample of origin, sequenced in a study of blood T cell repertoires in COVID-19. Clones were read by immunoSEQ multiplex PCR, and TCRdb kept only the in-frame ones, dropping some. Among 130,000 or so clones listed, around 81% were seen once. The sample was peripheral blood. These receptors all come from a human donor in a cohort sampled during active COVID-19.

This rearrangement joins TRBV5-5 to TRBJ1-2; D remains ambiguous. V was clipped by 0 bases and J by 5 bases, with 11 bases between them. CDR1 SGHKS and CDR2 YYEKEE come from the germline V gene (reference sequence). CDR3 length: 14 residues. CDR3 DNA sequence: TGTGCCAGCAGCTTGGCCCCAGGCCCTTATGGCTACACCTTC. Amino acids: CASSLAPGPYGYTF.

The table lists this clone with a count of one. This chain uses TRBV6-2 or TRBV6-3 with TRBJ1-2; D remains ambiguous. The length of the CDR3 is 11 residues. Trimming removed 2 bases at V and 8 bases at J, with 6 bases between. Per germline, CDR1 MNHEY and CDR2 SVGEGT. In DNA form, the CDR3 reads TGTGCCAGCAGTTACCCCGAGGGCTACACCTTC. As protein: CASSYPEGYTF.

This chain uses TRBV2 with TRBJ1-6; a weak D match, TRBD1 (5 bases). This CDR3 spans 12 amino acids. V lost 11 bases and J lost 8, with 13 bases in between. Germline values: CDR1 SNHLY, CDR2 FYNNEI. CDR3 sequence (DNA): TGTGCCGGCGGGGCCGGAGATTCACCCCTCCACTTT. The encoded protein is CAGGAGDSPLHF.

The chain is built from TRBV15 and TRBJ2-3; D gene ambiguous. V was clipped by 3 bases and J by 3 bases, with 7 bases between them. Looked up from germline, CDR1 is LNHNV and CDR2 is YYDKDF (reference sequence). There are 13 residues in the CDR3. CDR3 protein: CATSSPETDTQYF. Written as DNA, the CDR3 is TGTGCCACCAGCAGTCCGGAGACAGATACGCAGTATTTT.

This chain uses TRBV18 with TRBJ1-4, with 7 nucleotides matching TRBD1. This CDR3 comprises 15 residues. V lost 3 bases and J lost 5; bases outside the gene matches: 6. Germline CDR1 reads KGHSH; CDR2 reads LQKENI. CDR3 amino acids: CASSPGRQGNEKLFF. CDR3 sequence (DNA): TGTGCCAGCTCACCGGGGCGACAGGGAAATGAAAAACTGTTTTTT.

The chain carries TRBV19 and TRBJ1-4; a weak D match, TRBD1 (6 bases). In germline, CDR1 is LNHDA, CDR2 SQIVND (reference sequence). Trimming took 3 bases from V and 5 from J, leaving 13 bases between them. The length of the CDR3 is 15 residues. The DNA for the CDR3 is TGTGCCAGTAGTATTCCGAACAGGGCGAATGAAAAACTGTTTTTT. Translation: CASSIPNRANEKLFF.

This chain connects TRBV29-1 to TRBJ2-2; D is ambiguous. V dropped 5 bases and J dropped 6 bases, with 10 bases sitting between them. The CDR3 runs to 12 residues. The germline V gene encodes CDR1 SQVTM and CDR2 ANQGSEA. The CDR3 loop reads CSVYKAAGELFF. The CDR3 DNA reads TGCAGCGTTTATAAGGCGGCCGGGGAGCTGTTTTTT.

The gene calls are TRBV30 and TRBJ1-2; D is possibly TRBD1 (6 bases). CDR3 size: 12 residues. The germline gives CDR1 GTSNPN, CDR2 SVGIG (reference sequence). Trimming cost V 0 bases and J 8 bases, with 10 bases left between them. In DNA form, the CDR3 reads TGTGCCTGGAGTGTGGGGGCAGGAGGCTACACCTTC. Its translation is CAWSVGAGGYTF.

The chain is built from TRBV15 and TRBJ2-5, with a weak D call TRBD2 (6 bases). This CDR3 region has 15 residues. V lost 9 bases and J lost 5, with 22 bases in between. CDR1 is LNHNV, CDR2 YYDKDF, per germline (reference sequence). The CDR3 sequence: CATSSPGGPRETQYF. Written as DNA, the CDR3 is TGTGCCACGTCATCCCCCGGGGGACCACGCGAGACCCAGTACTTC.

The DNA of the CDR3 is TGTGCCAGTAGTATAGAACAATTTTCCTACAATGAGCAGTTCTTC. Its protein is CASSIEQFSYNEQFF. The chain links TRBV19 to TRBJ2-1; D unresolved. The V gene's germline CDR1 is LNHDA and CDR2 SQIVND (reference sequence). This CDR3 contains 15 residues. The V end lost 0 bases, the J end lost 1 base, and 7 bases lay between the germline ends.

J is TRBJ1-3 and V is TRBV5-1; possible D gene TRBD1, 6 bases. CDR1 and CDR2 (germline): SGHRS, YFSETQ. The CDR3 is made up of 16 amino acids. Trimming cost V 4 bases and J 0 bases, with 14 bases left between them. DNA for the CDR3: TGCGCCAGCAGCCCGCCGACAGGCAGCTCTGGAAACACCATATATTTT. Translating it yields CASSPPTGSSGNTIYF.

J is TRBJ2-1 and V is TRBV27; no reliable D call. Trimming stripped 1 base from V and 10 bases from J, with 5 bases between. Germline V lookup: CDR1 MNHEY, CDR2 SMNVEV (reference sequence). The CDR3 covers 11 residues. CDR3 region: CASSLLEEQFF. DNA of the CDR3: TGTGCCAGCAGTTTATTAGAGGAGCAGTTCTTC.

V and J are TRBV28 and TRBJ1-5; D gene ambiguous. The CDR3 is 19 residues long. Looked up from germline, CDR1 is MDHEN and CDR2 is SYDVKM. The V end was cut by 4 bases, the J end by 0 bases, with 22 bases between. This chain's CDR3 is CASSSPRGGRTYSNQPQHF. As DNA, the CDR3 is TGTGCCAGCAGTTCCCCTCGGGGAGGACGGACCTATAGCAATCAGCCCCAGCATTTT.

The rearrangement links TRBV6-2 or TRBV6-3 to TRBJ2-7; 9 nucleotides agree with TRBD2. Germline V gives CDR1 MNHEY, CDR2 SVGEGT. V lost 4 bases to trimming and J lost 1 base; unmatched junction nucleotides: 5. CDR3 length equals 15 residues. CDR3 loop: CASSSGGGGSYEQYF. The CDR3 nucleotides are TGTGCCAGCAGTTCCGGCGGGGGGGGTTCCTACGAGCAGTACTTC.

The chain is built from TRBV6-5 and TRBJ1-3; D uncertain. The CDR3 length is 15 residues. The V gene lost 3 bases and the J gene lost 4 bases, with 13 bases spanning the gap. CDR1 is MNHEY, CDR2 SVGAGI, per germline. CDR3 coding DNA: TGTGCCAGCAGTTATGGCAGGACGGGGGGAAACACCATATATTTT. Amino acid sequence: CASSYGRTGGNTIYF.

The chain employs TRBV24-1 and TRBJ2-3; 8 bases fit TRBD1. The trim removed 4 bases at V and 1 base at J, leaving 12 bases unmatched. CDR1 is KGHDR and CDR2 is SFDVKD in the germline V gene. There are 18 residues in the CDR3. In DNA, the CDR3 is TGTGCCACCAGTGACCGACGGACAGGGAGGCAGGGCACAGATACGCAGTATTTT. This sequence encodes CATSDRRTGRQGTDTQYF.

The V call is TRBV25-1, the J call TRBJ2-7, with 7 bases fitting TRBD2. The ends lost 11 bases at V and 2 bases at J; junction bases unmatched: 12. Germline V gives CDR1 MGHDK, CDR2 SYGVNS. This CDR3 has 14 amino acids. The CDR3 loop reads CAVGRRGTTYEQYF. The DNA of the CDR3 is TGTGCCGTGGGGAGGCGGGGGACCACCTACGAGCAGTACTTC.

The sample holds a few counts of this clone. The V gene is TRBV5-1, the J gene TRBJ2-7; TRBD1 is a possible D gene (5 bases). The CDR3 runs to 15 residues. Trimming removed 6 bases at V and 3 bases at J, with 19 bases between. Germline CDR1 is SGHRS and CDR2 is YFSETQ. The CDR3 loop reads CASNHGGQGNYEQYF. CDR3 DNA sequence: TGCGCCAGCAATCATGGTGGGCAGGGTAACTACGAGCAGTACTTC.

The CDR3 coding sequence is TGTGCCAGCAGCGTAGCTTCAGGGACAGAGGAGACCCAGTACTTC. This translates into CASSVASGTEETQYF. The J gene is TRBJ2-5, the V gene TRBV9; 7 nucleotides line up with TRBD1. The V gene end was trimmed by 0 bases and the J gene end by 5 bases; junction bases not matched to a gene: 7. Germline CDR1 SGDLS, CDR2 YYNGEE. This CDR3 contains 15 residues.

V and J are TRBV5-4 and TRBJ2-1, with D unclear. CDR3 length equals 12 residues. Per the germline V gene, CDR1 is SGHNT and CDR2 is YYREEE (reference sequence). Trimming took off 3 bases at V and 4 bases at J, with 5 bases between the two ends. In DNA, the CDR3 is TGTGCCAGCAGCTCTACTTACAATGAGCAGTTCTTC. Its translation is CASSSTYNEQFF.

The V call is TRBV7-8, the J call TRBJ1-1; D uncertain. The germline gives CDR1 SGHVS, CDR2 FQNEAQ. Trimming took off 5 bases at V and 5 bases at J, with 21 bases between the two ends. This CDR3 is 16 amino acids long. DNA for the CDR3: TGTGCCAGCAGCCGTATTCATCAGGTTAAAAGGACTGAAGCTTTCTTT. It specifies CASSRIHQVKRTEAFF.

The chain carries TRBV7-5 and TRBJ2-7; the DNA was not used to check the table's D call, TRBD1. TRBV7-5 constitutes a pseudogene. The CDR3 is 12 residues long. The chain's CDR3 is CVRSLWQYEQYF. The CDR3 nucleotides are TGTGTCAGAAGCTTATGGCAGTACGAGCAGTACTTC.

The chain couples TRBV7-2 to TRBJ2-3; 7 bases are a match to TRBD2. The CDR3 is 15 amino acids. V trimming: 4 bases; J trimming: 2 bases; junction bases outside the gene matches: 6. Germline V gene sequence: CDR1 SGHTA, CDR2 FQGNSA. The CDR3 is CASSSSGASTDTQYF. The DNA for the CDR3 is TGTGCCAGCAGCTCAAGCGGGGCCTCCACAGATACGCAGTATTTT.

V is TRBV10-1 and J is TRBJ1-1; D is perhaps TRBD1 (6 bases). There are 14 residues in the CDR3. Trimming removed 3 bases at V and 4 bases at J, with 12 bases between. Germline CDR1 is WNHNN and CDR2 is SYGVQD (reference sequence). In DNA, the CDR3 is TGCGCCAGCAGTGAATACAGGGCGAGCACTGAAGCTTTCTTT. This translates into CASSEYRASTEAFF.

The chain couples TRBV7-2 to TRBJ2-7; possibly TRBD1 for D (5 bases). The V and J ends lost 5 bases and 0 bases respectively, with 8 bases between them. CDR1 and CDR2 from the germline V gene are SGHTA and FQGNSA. This CDR3 is built from 13 residues. DNA for the CDR3: TGTGCCAGCAGCGTACAGGTCTCCTACGAGCAGTACTTC. Its translation is CASSVQVSYEQYF.

This clone was seen only a few times. The chain combines TRBV6-2 or TRBV6-3 with TRBJ1-1; D gene unclear. V was trimmed by 2 bases and J by 3 bases, leaving 7 bases between them. This CDR3 is built from 13 residues. The germline gives CDR1 MNHEY, CDR2 SVGEGT. CDR3 DNA sequence: TGTGCCAGCAGTTACATTCAGGACACTGAAGCTTTCTTT. The encoded protein is CASSYIQDTEAFF.

V is TRBV7-8 and J is TRBJ1-1; D is unresolved. This CDR3 is built from 15 residues. Between the trimmed V and J ends, which lost 1 base and 5 bases, there was a span of 14 bases. The germline V gene encodes CDR1 SGHVS and CDR2 FQNEAQ. The CDR3, as DNA: TGTGCCAGCAGCTTAGGCGCGCTTTCCGGGACTGAAGCTTTCTTT. It encodes CASSLGALSGTEAFF.

This clone was recorded a few times. The CDR3 nucleotides read TGTGCCAGCAGTTACAGGGGGAGCGGACAGGGCTATGGCTACACCTTC. Protein sequence: CASSYRGSGQGYGYTF. The rearrangement joins TRBV6-5 to TRBJ1-2; 8 nucleotides agree with TRBD1. Trimming took 2 bases from V and 4 from J; bases not matched to a gene: 9. This CDR3 is 16 amino acids long. Germline CDR1 is MNHEY and CDR2 is SVGAGI.

The rearrangement links TRBV12-2 to TRBJ1-4. TRBV12-2 is assigned pseudogene status. The CDR3 runs to 15 residues. CDR3 in amino acids: CASRYAALRNEKLFF. The CDR3 nucleotides read TGTGCAAGTCGCTACGCGGCCCTACGTAATGAAAAACTGTTTTTT.